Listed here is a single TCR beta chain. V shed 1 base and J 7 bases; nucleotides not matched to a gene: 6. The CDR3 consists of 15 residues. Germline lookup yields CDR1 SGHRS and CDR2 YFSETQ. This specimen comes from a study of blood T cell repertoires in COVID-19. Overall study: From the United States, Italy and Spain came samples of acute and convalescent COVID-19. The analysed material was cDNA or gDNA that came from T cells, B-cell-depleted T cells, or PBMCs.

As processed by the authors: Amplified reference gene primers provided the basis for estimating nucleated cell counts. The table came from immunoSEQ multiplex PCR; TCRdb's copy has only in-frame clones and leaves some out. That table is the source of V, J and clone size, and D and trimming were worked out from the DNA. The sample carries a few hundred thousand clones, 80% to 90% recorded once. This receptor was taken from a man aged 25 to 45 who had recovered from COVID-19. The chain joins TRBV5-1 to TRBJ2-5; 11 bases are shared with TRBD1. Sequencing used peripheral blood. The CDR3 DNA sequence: TGCGCCAGCAGCTTGCGCGGGACAGGGGGAGGGACCCAGTACTTC. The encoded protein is CASSLRGTGGGTQYF.